This T cell receptor (beta chain) emerged from a study of OX40 agonist ivuxolimab in advanced cancers. Overall study: It was ivuxolimab, an agonistic anti-OX40 (CD134) antibody, that patients were treated with.

Overall study findings and caveats: The CD4+ and CD8+ T cells in the blood had expanded clonally by week 6 at 0.1 to 3.0 mg/kg. Nonresponders, in some cases, also had low normalized T-cell clonal expansion.

TCRdb's copy holds only in-frame clones and misses some; the assay was immunoSEQ multiplex PCR. Counted here are around 63,000 clones, approximately 92% occurring once; the ten biggest clones make up under 14%. This clone appeared once. Its antigen is not identified. The V end was cut by 0 bases, the J end by 8 bases, with 13 bases between. CDR1 is GTSNPN and CDR2 is SVGIG in the germline V gene (reference sequence). The length of the CDR3 is 14 residues. The sample was CD4+ or CD8+ T cells sorted from blood, taken in a trial of the OX40 agonist ivuxolimab. V gene TRBV30 combines with J gene TRBJ1-4; D remains ambiguous. The sequence came from an adult with an advanced solid tumor such as melanoma, head and neck, liver or kidney cancer. The CDR3 coding sequence is TGTGCCTGGAGTGTTAGGGTCAGTACAGAAAAACTGTTTTTT. Translating it yields CAWSVRVSTEKLFF.